This T cell receptor (beta chain) was captured by sequencing in a study of coeliac disease. For the study at large: Disease groups: newly diagnosed active, refractory type I, gluten-free-diet controlled. Without high-resolution HLA typing, biased TRBV7-2 usage was queried.

In regard to this clone: Its antigen is not known.

TCRdb's copy holds only in-frame clones and misses some; the assay was immunoSEQ multiplex PCR. The profile shows fewer than 2,000 clones, 64% of them singletons. Study-level points and caveats: Largely private TRB repertoires meant most sequences were sample-unique.

CDR1 is SGHRS, CDR2 YFSETQ, per germline. The CDR3 is 13 residues long. Trimming removed 0 bases at V and 2 bases at J, with 6 bases between. This sequence was found in a woman aged 45-59 years with celiac disease on a gluten-free diet. Sequencing used intraepithelial lymphocytes from the gut. This chain links TRBV5-1 with TRBJ2-7; D gene unclear. Here the CDR3 reads CASSLERAYEQYF. Written as DNA, the CDR3 is TGCGCCAGCAGCTTGGAACGGGCCTACGAGCAGTACTTC.